The entry below describes one TCR beta chain. Its cognate antigen is unknown. The data originate from a study of cytotoxic CD8 clonotypes in ibrutinib-treated CLL. On the study more broadly: Over 10 relapsed/refractory, some 15 treatment-naive; some 17 IGHV unmutated. Study-level findings and limits: Clonality showed a rise at ibrutinib response that reversed toward baseline at progression. Baseline clonality exceeded age-matched healthy donors and tracked circulating CD8+ T-cell counts.

Assay used: immunoSEQ multiplex PCR; TCRdb lists only in-frame clones, some missing. In the table there are 90,000 to 150,000 clones, 50% to 65% of which are singletons. The receptor's source is a human donor with chronic lymphocytic leukemia. The sequencing here drew on PBMCs, taken after 24 months of ibrutinib treatment.

The CDR3 DNA is TGCGCCAGCAGTCAAGATCTTTCCCAACCCCTCGAGCAGTACTTC. Translation: CASSQDLSQPLEQYF. The J gene is TRBJ2-7, the V gene TRBV5-1; the D is unclear. This CDR3 comprises 15 residues. CDR1 and CDR2 (germline): SGHRS, YFSETQ. V lost 5 bases and J 6 bases, leaving 21 bases between the germline ends.